Presented here are 3 T cell receptor beta chains from one specimen sequenced in a study of Ad26.COV2.S vaccination and SARS-CoV-2 variants. Regarding treatment: some 20 received Ad26.COV2.S at low or high dose, single or two shots; about 5 received placebo; per-sample allocation not given. Sampling was performed 63 days after the first vaccine or placebo injection. The data were produced by immunoSEQ multiplex PCR, yet TCRdb's version contains in-frame clones alone and is incomplete. Among 510,000 or so clones listed, around nine tenths were seen once. Sequencing was performed on peripheral blood, taken in a trial of Ad26.COV2.S vaccine versus placebo. Source of these receptors: a person aged 18-60 years who received the Ad26.COV2.S COVID-19 vaccine or a placebo.

The rearrangement uses TRBV7-3 and TRBJ2-1; 13 bases line up with TRBD2. Germline CDR1 SGHTA, CDR2 FQGTGA. J lost 10 bases, V lost 5 bases, and 8 bases had no gene match. There are 15 residues in the CDR3. The CDR3 nucleotides are TGTGCCAGCAGCCGGACTAGCGGGAGAACCCAGGAGCAGTTCTTC. Encoded protein: CASSRTSGRTQEQFF.

The rearrangement uses TRBV7-6 and TRBJ2-1, with 10 bases matching TRBD2. V lost 5 bases to trimming and J lost 4 bases; unmatched junction nucleotides: 5. The CDR3 loop spans 15 amino acids. The germline CDR1 and CDR2 sequences are SGHVS and FNYEAQ. The CDR3 here is CASSKTSGLYNEQFF. The CDR3 DNA sequence: TGTGCCAGCAGCAAGACTAGCGGGTTATACAATGAGCAGTTCTTC.

The CDR3 bases are TGTGCCAGCAGCTTAGCTCGGGACAGCTCCTACGAGCAGTACTTC. This gives the protein CASSLARDSSYEQYF. The chain uses TRBV11-2 and TRBJ2-7; the match to TRBD1 covers 7 bases. Per germline, CDR1 SGHAT and CDR2 FQNNGV. Trimming at V came to 1 base and at J to 0 bases, leaving 3 bases not matched to a gene. The CDR3 is made up of 15 amino acids.